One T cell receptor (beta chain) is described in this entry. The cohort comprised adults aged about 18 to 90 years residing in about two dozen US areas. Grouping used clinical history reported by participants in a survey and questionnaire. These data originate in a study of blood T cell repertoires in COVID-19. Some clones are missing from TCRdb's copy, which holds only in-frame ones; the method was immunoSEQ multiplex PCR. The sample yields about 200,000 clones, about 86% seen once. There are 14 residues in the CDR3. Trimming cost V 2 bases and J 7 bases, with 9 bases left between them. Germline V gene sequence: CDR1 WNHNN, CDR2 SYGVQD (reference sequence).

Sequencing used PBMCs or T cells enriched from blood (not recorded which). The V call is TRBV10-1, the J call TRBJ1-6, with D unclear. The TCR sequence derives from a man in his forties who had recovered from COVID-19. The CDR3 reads CASSENPRNSPLHF. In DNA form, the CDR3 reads TGCGCCAGCAGTGAGAACCCGAGGAATTCACCCCTCCACTTT.